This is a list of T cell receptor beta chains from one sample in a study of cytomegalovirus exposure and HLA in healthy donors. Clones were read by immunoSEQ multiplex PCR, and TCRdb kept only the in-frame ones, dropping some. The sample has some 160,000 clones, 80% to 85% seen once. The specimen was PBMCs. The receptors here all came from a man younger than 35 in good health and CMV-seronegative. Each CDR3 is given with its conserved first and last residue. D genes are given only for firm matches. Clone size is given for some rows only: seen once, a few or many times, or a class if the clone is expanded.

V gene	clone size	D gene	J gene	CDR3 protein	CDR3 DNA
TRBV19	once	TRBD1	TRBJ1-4	CASSGYRGTGDEKLFF	TGTGCCAGTAGTGGCTACCGTGGGACAGGGGATGAAAAACTGTTTTTT
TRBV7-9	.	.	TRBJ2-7	CASSLEWGQNEQYF	TGTGCCAGCAGCTTAGAATGGGGGCAAAACGAGCAGTACTTC
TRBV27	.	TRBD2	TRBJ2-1	CASSPPPVLAGERNEQFF	TGTGCCAGCAGTCCACCCCCAGTCCTAGCGGGAGAGAGGAATGAGCAGTTCTTC
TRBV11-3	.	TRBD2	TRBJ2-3	CASSKTSGSSTDTQYF	TGTGCCAGCAGCAAGACTAGCGGCTCTAGCACAGATACGCAGTATTTT
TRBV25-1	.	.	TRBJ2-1	CASSEQNEQFF	TGTGCCAGCAGTGAACAGAATGAGCAGTTCTTC
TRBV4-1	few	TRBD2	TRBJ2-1	CASSQLAGGGLGEQFF	TGCGCCAGCAGCCAATTAGCGGGAGGGGGCCTGGGTGAGCAGTTCTTC
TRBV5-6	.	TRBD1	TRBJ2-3	CASGPPGQGGTDTQYF	TGTGCCAGCGGGCCCCCTGGACAGGGCGGCACAGATACGCAGTATTTT
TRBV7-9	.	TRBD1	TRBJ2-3	CASSLATGQTGSDTQYF	TGTGCCAGCAGCTTAGCGACGGGACAGACGGGGTCAGATACGCAGTATTTT
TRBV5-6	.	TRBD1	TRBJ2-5	CASSLAGTDQETQYF	TGTGCCAGCAGCTTGGCCGGGACAGATCAAGAGACCCAGTACTTC
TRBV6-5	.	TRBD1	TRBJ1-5	CASSYKDRERNQPQHF	TGTGCCAGCAGTTACAAGGACAGGGAGCGCAATCAGCCCCAGCATTTT
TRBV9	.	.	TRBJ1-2	CASSALVGGYTF	TGTGCCAGCAGCGCGCTAGTGGGTGGCTACACCTTC
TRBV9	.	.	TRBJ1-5	CASSLGGSLQPQHF	TGTGCCAGCAGCCTGGGGGGATCCCTTCAGCCCCAGCATTTT
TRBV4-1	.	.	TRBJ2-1	CASSQAGLGDNEQFF	TGCGCCAGCAGCCAAGCAGGGCTTGGGGACAATGAGCAGTTCTTC
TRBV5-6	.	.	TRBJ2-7	CASSNGAGYEQYF	TGTGCCAGCAGCAACGGAGCTGGATACGAGCAGTACTTC
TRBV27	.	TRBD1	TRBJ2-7	CASSSRDSSYEQYF	TGTGCCAGCAGTTCCCGGGACAGTTCCTACGAGCAGTACTTC
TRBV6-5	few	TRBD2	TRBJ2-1	CASSSTGLAVGNEQFF	TGTGCCAGCAGTTCTACGGGACTAGCAGTTGGGAATGAGCAGTTCTTC
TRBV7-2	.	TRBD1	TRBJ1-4	CASSLRDRGRRPNEKLFF	TGTGCCAGCAGCTTAAGGGACAGGGGGAGAAGACCTAATGAAAAACTGTTTTTT